These 7 T cell receptor beta chains originate from one sample sequenced in a study of response to subunit inactivated influenza vaccine. Each CDR3 protein is one row after TCRdb ran MiXCR on the RT-PCR reads. The sample has roughly 700,000 distinct CDR3 sequences; 15% to 18% are singletons. This sample comprised PBMCs from blood, obtained roughly 13 days after vaccination. These receptors were obtained from a man in his fifties who received an inactivated influenza vaccine.

Comments on this clonotype: A much larger clone lies a single base off, so this may be a read error. The chain employs TRBV12-3 or TRBV12-4 and TRBJ1-5; perhaps TRBD1 as D (5 bases). The CDR3 has 12 residues. CDR3 in DNA: TGTGCCAGCAAAGGGGACCATCAGCTCCAGCATTTT. This translates into CASKGDHQLQHF.

The chain carries TRBV10-2 and TRBJ2-7; 8 bases fit TRBD1. V was pared by 7 bases and J by 5 bases, with 16 bases of the junction left unmatched. CDR1 and CDR2 (germline): WSHSY, SAAADI. The CDR3 loop spans 16 amino acids. The CDR3 sequence is CASKDGARTGINEQYF. The CDR3, as DNA: TGCGCCAGCAAAGATGGGGCAAGGACAGGGATTAACGAGCAGTACTTC.

This clonotype showed up just a few times. This chain connects TRBV4-3 to TRBJ2-2, with TRBD2 as a possible D gene (6 bases). Germline V gene sequence: CDR1 LGHNA, CDR2 YSLEER. Between the trimmed V and J ends, which lost 1 base and 5 bases, there was a span of 11 bases. There are 15 residues in the CDR3. CDR3 protein: CASSQVAAGTGELFF. CDR3 coding DNA: TGCGCCAGCAGCCAAGTAGCGGCGGGGACCGGGGAGCTGTTTTTT.

In its sample, this clonotype was seen a few times. The rearrangement uses TRBV3-1 and TRBJ2-7; D remains ambiguous. The germline V and J ends were trimmed by 1 base and 4 bases, with 8 bases remaining between them. Germline CDR1 is LGHDT and CDR2 is YNNKEL (reference sequence). The CDR3 has 13 amino acids. CDR3 amino acids: CASSQVAWYEQYF. For the CDR3, the DNA is TGTGCCAGCAGCCAAGTGGCATGGTACGAGCAGTACTTC.

The chain recombines TRBV7-9 with TRBJ2-5; perhaps TRBD2 as D (7 bases). This CDR3 comprises 16 residues. CDR1 is SEHNR and CDR2 is FQNEAQ in the germline V gene (reference sequence). V lost 0 bases to trimming and J lost 3 bases, with 14 bases between them. CDR3 nucleotides: TGTGCCAGCAGCTTAGCGCCGGGGGGCCCAAAAGAGACCCAGTACTTC. Protein product: CASSLAPGGPKETQYF.

This clonotype has only a few counts. The V and J genes are TRBV20-1 and TRBJ2-1; TRBD2 matches 9 bases. Germline loops: CDR1 DFQATT, CDR2 SNEGSKA (reference sequence). This CDR3 spans 14 amino acids. V gave up 6 bases and J gave up 7 bases; unmatched junction bases: 10. The CDR3 region is CSAGGAGGPNEQFF. The CDR3 nucleotides are TGCAGTGCCGGCGGAGCGGGGGGTCCAAATGAGCAGTTCTTC.

This clonotype was observed many times. V usage is TRBV20-1 and J usage is TRBJ2-3, with a weak D call TRBD2 (7 bases). V was cut by 5 bases and J by 4 bases, with 19 bases left in between. CDR1 and CDR2 (germline): DFQATT, SNEGSKA (reference sequence). This CDR3 contains 15 residues. CDR3 region: CSAEDSGKGADTQYF. In DNA, the CDR3 is TGCAGTGCTGAGGACAGCGGGAAGGGCGCAGATACGCAGTATTTT.